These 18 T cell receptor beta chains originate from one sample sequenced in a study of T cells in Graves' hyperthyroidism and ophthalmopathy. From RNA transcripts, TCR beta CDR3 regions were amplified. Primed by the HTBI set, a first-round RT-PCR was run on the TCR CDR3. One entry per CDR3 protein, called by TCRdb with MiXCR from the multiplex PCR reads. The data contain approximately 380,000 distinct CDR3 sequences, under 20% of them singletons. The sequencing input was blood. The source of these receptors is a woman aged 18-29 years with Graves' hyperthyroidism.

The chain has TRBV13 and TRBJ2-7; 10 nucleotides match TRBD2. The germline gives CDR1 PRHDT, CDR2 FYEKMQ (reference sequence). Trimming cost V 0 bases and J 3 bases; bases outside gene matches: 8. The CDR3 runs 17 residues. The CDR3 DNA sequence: TGTGCCAGCAGCTTAGGACTAGCGGGGCGTCGATACTACGAGCAGTACTTC. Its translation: CASSLGLAGRRYYEQYF. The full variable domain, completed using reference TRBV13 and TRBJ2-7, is AAGVIQSPRHLIKEKRETATLKCYPIPRHDTVYWYQQGPGQDPQFLISFYEKMQSDKGSIPDRFSAQQFSDYHSELNMSSLELGDSALYFCASSLGLAGRRYYEQYFGPGTRLTVT.

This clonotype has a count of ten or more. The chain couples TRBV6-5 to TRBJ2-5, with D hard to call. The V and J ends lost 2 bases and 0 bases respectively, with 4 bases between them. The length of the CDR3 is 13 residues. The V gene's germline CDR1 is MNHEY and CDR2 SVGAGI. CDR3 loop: CASSYTDQETQYF. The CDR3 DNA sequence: TGTGCCAGCAGTTACACAGACCAAGAGACCCAGTACTTC.

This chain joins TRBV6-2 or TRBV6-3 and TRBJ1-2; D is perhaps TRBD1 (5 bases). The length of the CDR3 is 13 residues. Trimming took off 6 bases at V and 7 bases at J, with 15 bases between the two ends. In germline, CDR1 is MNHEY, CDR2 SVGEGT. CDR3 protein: CASSLGGTSGYTF. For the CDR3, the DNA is TGTGCCAGCAGCCTGGGAGGGACGAGTGGCTACACCTTC.

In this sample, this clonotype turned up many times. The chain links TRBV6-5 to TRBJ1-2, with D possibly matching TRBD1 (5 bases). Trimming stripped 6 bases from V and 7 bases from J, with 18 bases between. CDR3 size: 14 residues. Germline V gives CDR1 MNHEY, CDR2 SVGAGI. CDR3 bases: TGTGCCAGCAGGAGCCGTGCAGAAAGGGGTGGCTACACCTTC. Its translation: CASRSRAERGGYTF.

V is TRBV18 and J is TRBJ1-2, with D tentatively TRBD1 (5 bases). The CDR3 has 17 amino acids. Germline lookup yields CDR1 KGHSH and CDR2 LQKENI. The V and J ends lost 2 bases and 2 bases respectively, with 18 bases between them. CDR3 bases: TGTGCCAGCTCACCAACGGCCGGGACGGGGGGAAACTATGGCTACACCTTC. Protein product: CASSPTAGTGGNYGYTF.

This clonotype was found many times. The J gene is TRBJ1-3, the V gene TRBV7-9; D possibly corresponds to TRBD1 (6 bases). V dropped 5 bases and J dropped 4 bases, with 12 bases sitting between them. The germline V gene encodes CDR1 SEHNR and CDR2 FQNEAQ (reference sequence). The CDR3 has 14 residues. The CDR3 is CASSRRTVGNTIYF. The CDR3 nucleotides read TGTGCCAGCAGCCGAAGGACAGTCGGAAACACCATATATTTT.

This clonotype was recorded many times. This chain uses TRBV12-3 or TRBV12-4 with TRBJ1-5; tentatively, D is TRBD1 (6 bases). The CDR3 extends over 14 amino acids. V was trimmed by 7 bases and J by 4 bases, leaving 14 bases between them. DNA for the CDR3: TGTGCCAGCAACTCAGGGGCGAGAAATCAGCCCCAGCATTTT. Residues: CASNSGARNQPQHF.

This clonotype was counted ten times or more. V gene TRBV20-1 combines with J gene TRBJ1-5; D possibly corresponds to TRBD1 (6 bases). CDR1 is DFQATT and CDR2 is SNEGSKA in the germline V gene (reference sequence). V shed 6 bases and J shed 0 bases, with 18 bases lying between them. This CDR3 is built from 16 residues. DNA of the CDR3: TGCAGTGCCCCTAACAGGGTCGGGTCTAGCAATCAGCCCCAGCATTTT. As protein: CSAPNRVGSSNQPQHF.

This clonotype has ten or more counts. DNA of the CDR3: TGCAGTGCTAGACCTTGGGCGGGGGTCTACGAGCAGTACTTC. Translation gives CSARPWAGVYEQYF. This sequence joins TRBV20-1 and TRBJ2-7, with 7 bases aligning to TRBD2. J was trimmed by 3 bases and V by 2 bases; bases with no gene match: 7. The CDR3 sequence is 14 residues long. CDR1 is DFQATT and CDR2 is SNEGSKA in the germline V gene (reference sequence).

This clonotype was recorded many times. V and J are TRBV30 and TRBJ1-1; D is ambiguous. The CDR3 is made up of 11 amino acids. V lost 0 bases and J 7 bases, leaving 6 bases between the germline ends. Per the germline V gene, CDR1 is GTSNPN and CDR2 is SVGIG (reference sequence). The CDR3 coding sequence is TGTGCCTGGAGTGTCTCGGTTGAAGCTTTCTTT. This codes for CAWSVSVEAFF.

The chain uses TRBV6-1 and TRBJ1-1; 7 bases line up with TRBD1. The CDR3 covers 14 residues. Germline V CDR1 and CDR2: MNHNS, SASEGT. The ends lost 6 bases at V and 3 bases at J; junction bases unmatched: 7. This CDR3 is CASRTGTVHTEAFF. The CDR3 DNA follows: TGTGCCAGCAGGACCGGGACAGTACACACTGAAGCTTTCTTT.

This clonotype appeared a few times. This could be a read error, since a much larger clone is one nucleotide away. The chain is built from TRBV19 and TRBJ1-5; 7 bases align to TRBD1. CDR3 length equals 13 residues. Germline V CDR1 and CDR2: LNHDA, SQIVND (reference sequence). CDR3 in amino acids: CVSKAGGAQPQHF. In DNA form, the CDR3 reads TGTGTCAGTAAGGCAGGGGGAGCTCAGCCCCAGCATTTT.

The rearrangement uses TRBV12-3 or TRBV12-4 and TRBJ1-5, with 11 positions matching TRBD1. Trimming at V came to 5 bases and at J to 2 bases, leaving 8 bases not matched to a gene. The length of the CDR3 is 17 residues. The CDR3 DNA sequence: TGTGCCAGCAGTCCAGGACAGGGGGCGGTGGGCAATCAGCCCCAGCATTTT. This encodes CASSPGQGAVGNQPQHF.

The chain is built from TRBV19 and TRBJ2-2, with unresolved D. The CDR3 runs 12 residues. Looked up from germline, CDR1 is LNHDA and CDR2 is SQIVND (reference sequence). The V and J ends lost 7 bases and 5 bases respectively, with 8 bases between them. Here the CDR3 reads CASTTVTGELFF. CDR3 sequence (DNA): TGTGCCAGTACCACAGTTACCGGGGAGCTGTTTTTT.

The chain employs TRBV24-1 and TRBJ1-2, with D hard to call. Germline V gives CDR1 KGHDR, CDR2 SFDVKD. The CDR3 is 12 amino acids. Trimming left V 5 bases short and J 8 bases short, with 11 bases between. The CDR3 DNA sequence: TGTGCCACCAGTGTTTGGATGGGGGGCTACACCTTC. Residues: CATSVWMGGYTF.

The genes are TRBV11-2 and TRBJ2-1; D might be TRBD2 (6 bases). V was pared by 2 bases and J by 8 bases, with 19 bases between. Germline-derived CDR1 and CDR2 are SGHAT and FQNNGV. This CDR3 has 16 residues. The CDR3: CASSLNAGRTRDEQFF. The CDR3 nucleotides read TGTGCCAGCAGCTTAAATGCGGGGCGAACCCGGGATGAGCAGTTCTTC.

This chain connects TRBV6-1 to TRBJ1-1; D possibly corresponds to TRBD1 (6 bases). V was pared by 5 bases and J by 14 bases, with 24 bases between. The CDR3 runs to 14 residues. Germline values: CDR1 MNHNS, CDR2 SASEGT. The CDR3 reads CASSTSFRDTTLFF. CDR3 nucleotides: TGTGCCAGCAGTACATCATTCCGGGACACCACGCTGTTCTTT.

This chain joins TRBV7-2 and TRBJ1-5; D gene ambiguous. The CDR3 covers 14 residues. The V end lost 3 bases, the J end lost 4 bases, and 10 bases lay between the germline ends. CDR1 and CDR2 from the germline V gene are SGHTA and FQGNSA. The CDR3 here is CASSFGRANQPQHF. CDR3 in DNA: TGTGCCAGCAGCTTCGGGAGGGCGAATCAGCCCCAGCATTTT.